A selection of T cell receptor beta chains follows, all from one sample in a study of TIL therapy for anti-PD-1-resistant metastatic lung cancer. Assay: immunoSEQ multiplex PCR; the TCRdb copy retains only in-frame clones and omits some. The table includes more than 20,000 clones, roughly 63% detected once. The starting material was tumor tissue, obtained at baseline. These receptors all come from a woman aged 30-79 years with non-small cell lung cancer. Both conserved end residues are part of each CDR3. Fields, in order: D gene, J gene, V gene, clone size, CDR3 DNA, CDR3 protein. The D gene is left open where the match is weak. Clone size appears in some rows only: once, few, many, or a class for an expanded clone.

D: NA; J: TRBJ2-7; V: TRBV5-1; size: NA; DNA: TGCGCCAGCAGCTCCGACCCGGGCTACGAGCAGTACTTC; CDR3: CASSSDPGYEQYF
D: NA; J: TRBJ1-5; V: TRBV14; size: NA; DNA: TGTGCCAGCAGCCAGAGAGGTGCGGACAGCAGCAATCAGCCCCAGCATTTT; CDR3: CASSQRGADSSNQPQHF
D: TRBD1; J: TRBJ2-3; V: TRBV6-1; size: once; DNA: TGTGCCAACCGACAGGGTGAAGATACGCAGTATTTT; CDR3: CANRQGEDTQYF
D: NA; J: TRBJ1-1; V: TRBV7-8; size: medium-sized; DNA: TGTGCCAGCAGCTTCGGGGGAACATTGAACACTGAAGCTTTCTTT; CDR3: CASSFGGTLNTEAFF
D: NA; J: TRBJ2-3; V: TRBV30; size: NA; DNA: TGTGCCTGGAGGGCAAGGGGCACAGATACGCAGTATTTT; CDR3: CAWRARGTDTQYF
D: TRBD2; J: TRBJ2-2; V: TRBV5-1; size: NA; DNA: TGCGCCAGCAGCCCGGGGACTAGCAGCGACACCGGGGAGCTGTTTTTT; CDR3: CASSPGTSSDTGELFF
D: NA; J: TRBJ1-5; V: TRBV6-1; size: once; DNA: TGTGCCAGCAGTGAACAGGGTTATAGCAATCAGCCCCAGCATTTT; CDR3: CASSEQGYSNQPQHF
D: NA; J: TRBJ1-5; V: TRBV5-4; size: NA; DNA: TGTGCCAGCAGCTTGGGACAGAATCAGCCCCAGCATTTT; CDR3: CASSLGQNQPQHF
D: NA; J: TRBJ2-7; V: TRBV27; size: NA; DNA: TGTGCCAGCAGCGACCACGGCTACGAGCAGTACTTC; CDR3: CASSDHGYEQYF
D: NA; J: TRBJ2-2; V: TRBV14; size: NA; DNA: TGTGCCAGCAGCCCACGGGGGACACCGAACACCGGGGAGCTGTTTTTT; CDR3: CASSPRGTPNTGELFF
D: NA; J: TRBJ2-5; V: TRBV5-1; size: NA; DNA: TGCGCCAGCAGCTTGGTCGGGGGTAGGGAGGAGACCCAGTACTTC; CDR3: CASSLVGGREETQYF
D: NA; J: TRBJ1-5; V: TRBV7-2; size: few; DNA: TGTGCCAGCAGCCCCTCGAGCAATCAGCCCCAGCATTTT; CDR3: CASSPSSNQPQHF
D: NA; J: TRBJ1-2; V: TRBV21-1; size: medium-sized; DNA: TGTGCCAGCAGCAAAGCCAAGGACAGGGGTTGTCGGTACTATGGCTACACCTTC; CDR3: CASSKAKDRGCRYYGYTF
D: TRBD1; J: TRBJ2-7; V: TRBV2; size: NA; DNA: TGTGCCAGCCGTACCGACAGGGGCGTCTACGAGCAGTACTTC; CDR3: CASRTDRGVYEQYF
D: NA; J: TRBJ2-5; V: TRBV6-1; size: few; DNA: TGTGCCAGCAGTGTTAAGGGTGAGACCCAGTACTTC; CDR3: CASSVKGETQYF
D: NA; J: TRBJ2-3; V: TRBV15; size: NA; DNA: TGTGCCACCAGCAGAGAAGGCGGGCGCACAGATACGCAGTATTTT; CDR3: CATSREGGRTDTQYF
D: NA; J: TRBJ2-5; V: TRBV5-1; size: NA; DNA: TGCGCCAGCAGGCGGGACTCGGTGCAAGAGACCCAGTACTTC; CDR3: CASRRDSVQETQYF
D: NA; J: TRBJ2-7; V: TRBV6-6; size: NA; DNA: TGTGCCAGCAGGAAAGACAGGTCTTCCTACGAGCAGTACTTC; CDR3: CASRKDRSSYEQYF
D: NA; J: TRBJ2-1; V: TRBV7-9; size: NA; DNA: TGTGCCAGCAAGGGCCTCAATGAGCAGTTCTTC; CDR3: CASKGLNEQFF
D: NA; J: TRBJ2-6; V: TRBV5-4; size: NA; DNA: TGTGCCAGCAGCCCGGCAGGGCCTTTCCTGGCTGGGGCCAACGTCCTGACTTTC; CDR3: CASSPAGPFLAGANVLTF
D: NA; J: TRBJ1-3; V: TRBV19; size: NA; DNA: TGTGCCAGTAGTATGGACAGCTCCTCTGGAAACACCATATATTTT; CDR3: CASSMDSSSGNTIYF
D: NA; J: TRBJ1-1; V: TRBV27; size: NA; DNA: TGTGCCAGCAGTTTAGCCGGGGGGCGCACTGAAGCTTTCTTT; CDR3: CASSLAGGRTEAFF
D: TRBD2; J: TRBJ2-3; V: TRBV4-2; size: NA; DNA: TGTGCCAGCAGCCAAGATCTCGGGGGGAGAGGGGATACGCAGTATTTT; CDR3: CASSQDLGGRGDTQYF
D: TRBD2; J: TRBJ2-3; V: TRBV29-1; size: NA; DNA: TGCAGCGTCCGCAAAGGACTAGCGGGAGCTGATACGCAGTATTTT; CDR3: CSVRKGLAGADTQYF
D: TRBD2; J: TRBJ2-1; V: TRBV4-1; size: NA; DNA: TGCGCCAGCAGCCAATTTCTAGCGGGAGGTCTTGAGCAGTTCTTC; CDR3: CASSQFLAGGLEQFF
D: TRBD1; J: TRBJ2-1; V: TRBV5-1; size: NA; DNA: TGCGCCAGCAGCTTGGTTTGGGTACAGGGGAATGAGCAGTTCTTC; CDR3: CASSLVWVQGNEQFF
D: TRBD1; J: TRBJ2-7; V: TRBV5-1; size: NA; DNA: TGCGCCAGCAGCTTGGACGGGACAGGGGGCGACGAGCAGTACTTC; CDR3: CASSLDGTGGDEQYF
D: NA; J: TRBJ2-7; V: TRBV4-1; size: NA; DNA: TGCGCCAGCAGCCAAGATTGGGGTCTCTACGAGCAGTACTTC; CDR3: CASSQDWGLYEQYF
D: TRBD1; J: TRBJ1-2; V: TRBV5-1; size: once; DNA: TGCGCCAGCAGCAAAACGACCGGGACAGGGGTAGGTGATGGCTACACCTTC; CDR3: CASSKTTGTGVGDGYTF
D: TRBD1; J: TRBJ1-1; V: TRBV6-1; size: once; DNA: TGTGCCAGCGCTCGAGGACAGGACACTGAAGCTTTCTTT; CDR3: CASARGQDTEAFF
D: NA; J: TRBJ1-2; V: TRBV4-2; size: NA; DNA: TGTGCCAGCCCCGGGGCAGGGGGCTACACCTTC; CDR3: CASPGAGGYTF
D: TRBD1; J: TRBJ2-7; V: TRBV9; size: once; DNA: TGTGCCAGCAGCCCCGGACAGGCACCCTACGAGCAGTACTTC; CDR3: CASSPGQAPYEQYF
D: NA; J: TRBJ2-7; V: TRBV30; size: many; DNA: TGTGCCTGGAGCTCCTTCTCGGGACTCGCTTCGGGCGAGCAGTACTTC; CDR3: CAWSSFSGLASGEQYF
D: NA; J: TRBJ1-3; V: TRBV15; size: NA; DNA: TGTGCCACCAGCAGACAGGGCTCTGGAAACACCATATATTTT; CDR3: CATSRQGSGNTIYF
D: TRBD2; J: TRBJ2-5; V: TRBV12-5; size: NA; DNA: TGTGCTAGTGGTCCTAGCGGCCAAGAGACCCAGTACTTC; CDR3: CASGPSGQETQYF
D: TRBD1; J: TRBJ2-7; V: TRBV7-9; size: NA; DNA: TGTGCCAGCAGCTCTACAGGGGGCGCTTGGCGGGCTAACTACGAGCAGTACTTC; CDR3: CASSSTGGAWRANYEQYF
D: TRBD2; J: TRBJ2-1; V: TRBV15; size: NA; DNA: TGTGCCACCAGCGGCCTAGCGGGGTTAGGCTACAATGAGCAGTTCTTC; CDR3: CATSGLAGLGYNEQFF
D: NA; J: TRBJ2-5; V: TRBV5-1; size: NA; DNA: TGCGCCAGCAGCTTGGTACTAGAAGACGAGACCCAGTACTTC; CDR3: CASSLVLEDETQYF
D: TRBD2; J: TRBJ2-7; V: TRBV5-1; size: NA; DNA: TGCGCCAGCAGCTTGGATAGCGGGTCGGTCGAGCAGTACTTC; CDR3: CASSLDSGSVEQYF
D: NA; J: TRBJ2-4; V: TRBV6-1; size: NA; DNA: TGTGCCAGCAGTGAATGGGAGGGGGGGTCGGCCAAAAACATTCAGTACTTC; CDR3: CASSEWEGGSAKNIQYF
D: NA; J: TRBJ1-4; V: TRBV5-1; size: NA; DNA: TGTGCCAGCACCGGGACTAATGAAAAACTGTTTTTT; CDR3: CASTGTNEKLFF
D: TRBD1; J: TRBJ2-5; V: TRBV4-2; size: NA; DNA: TGTGCCAGCAGCCCGGAGGAACAGGGGAGCGAGACCCAGTACTTC; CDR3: CASSPEEQGSETQYF
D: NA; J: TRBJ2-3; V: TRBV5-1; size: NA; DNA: TGCGCCAGCAGCTTGGAGGCGGATACGCAGTATTTT; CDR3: CASSLEADTQYF
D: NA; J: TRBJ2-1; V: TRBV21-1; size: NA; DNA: TGTGCCAGCAGCAAACCGGGACAGGAATTGTACAATGAGCAGTTCTTC; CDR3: CASSKPGQELYNEQFF
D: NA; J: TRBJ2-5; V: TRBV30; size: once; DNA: TGTGCCTGGAGTGTAGGCTATAAAGAGACCCAGTACTTC; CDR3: CAWSVGYKETQYF
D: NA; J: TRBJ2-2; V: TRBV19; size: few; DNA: TGTGCCAGTAGCGGATCGGTAGGAACCGGGGAGCTGTTTTTT; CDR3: CASSGSVGTGELFF
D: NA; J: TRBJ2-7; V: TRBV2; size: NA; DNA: TGTGCCAGCAGAGATTTGTACGAGCAGTACTTC; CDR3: CASRDLYEQYF
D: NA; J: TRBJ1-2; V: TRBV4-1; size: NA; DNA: TGCGCCAGCAGCCAACCTGTCAAGGCTCTCTATGGCTACACCTTC; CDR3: CASSQPVKALYGYTF
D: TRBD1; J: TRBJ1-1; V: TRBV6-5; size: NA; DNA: TGTGCCAGCAGTTTCCCTACGGACAGGGTGAACACTGAAGCTTTCTTT; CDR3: CASSFPTDRVNTEAFF
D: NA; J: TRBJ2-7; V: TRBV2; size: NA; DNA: TGTGCCAGCAGTAGACAGTCAAGCTCCTACGAGCAGTACTTC; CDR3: CASSRQSSSYEQYF
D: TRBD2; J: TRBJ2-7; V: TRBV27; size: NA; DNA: TGTGCCAGCAGGACTGGGGACACTAGCGGGAGTTACGAGCAGTACTTC; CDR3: CASRTGDTSGSYEQYF
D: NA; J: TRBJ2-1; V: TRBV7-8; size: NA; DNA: TGTGCCAGCAGCTTAAGCGCGGGAACCATTTACAATGAGCAGTTCTTC; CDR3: CASSLSAGTIYNEQFF
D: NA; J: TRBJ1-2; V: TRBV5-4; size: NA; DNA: TGTGCCAGCAGCTTGGCGTTAGATGGCTACACCTTC; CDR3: CASSLALDGYTF